This T cell receptor beta chain was obtained from a study of blood T cell repertoires in COVID-19. On the study more broadly: The samples span acute and convalescent COVID-19 from the United States, Italy and Spain. T cells, B-cell-depleted T cells, or PBMCs provided the cDNA or gDNA that served as material.

Germline V lookup: CDR1 KGHDR, CDR2 SFDVKD. The CDR3 extends over 16 amino acids. J was trimmed by 7 bases and V by 5 bases; bases with no gene match: 10. Using immunoSEQ multiplex PCR, the repertoire was profiled, and TCRdb retains in-frame clones only, with some absent. The data contain about 200,000 clones, approximately 80% of them seen just once; the ten biggest clones take up 6.5% to 8.5%. Sequences were obtained from peripheral blood. The receptor comes from a human donor with acute or convalescent COVID-19. The donor label of this sample is uncertain. The V call is TRBV24-1, the J call TRBJ2-1; the match to TRBD1 covers 10 bases. CDR3 in amino acids: CATSAALGQGSNEQFF. CDR3 in DNA: TGTGCCACCAGTGCTGCCTTGGGACAGGGGAGTAATGAGCAGTTCTTC.